One and the same sample provided the 26 T cell receptor beta chains below, sequenced in a study of blood T cells in healthy people across ages (dated by TCRdb to about 2015). The library was generated by 5' RACE. The data were produced on an Illumina HiSeq 2500. A second PCR of roughly 7 to 11 cycles was performed with a sample-barcoded 5' primer and a J-beta primer mix. TCRdb applied fastp at Q25 and MiXCR to the public reads, then kept only in-frame beta chains. When rows share a CDR3 protein, they turn into one entry using the most common DNA and genes. Recorded for this sample are some 860,000 distinct CDR3 sequences; 56% of them occurred a single time. The top ten constitute roughly 25% of the sample. The sequenced sample consisted of blood. The source is a man between 40 and 49 years old in good health.

The V call is TRBV4-1, the J call TRBJ1-5; D uncertain. Germline lookup yields CDR1 MGHRA and CDR2 YSYEKL. Trimming took off 2 bases at V and 5 bases at J, with 10 bases between the two ends. The length of the CDR3 is 14 residues. The CDR3 sequence: CASSQQQLDQPQHF. In nucleotides, the CDR3 is TGCGCCAGCAGCCAACAACAGCTAGATCAGCCCCAGCATTTT.

The V gene is TRBV20-1, the J gene TRBJ2-1; 13 bases match TRBD2. Losses at the gene ends were 5 bases for V and 9 bases for J; bases not matched to a gene: 7. Germline V lookup: CDR1 DFQATT, CDR2 SNEGSKA (reference sequence). This CDR3 has 14 amino acids. The CDR3 region is CSAPTSGGFSEQFF. For the CDR3, the DNA is TGCAGTGCTCCGACTAGCGGGGGGTTCAGTGAGCAGTTCTTC.

The V gene is TRBV6-5, the J gene TRBJ2-5, with 7 nucleotides matching TRBD2. The germline CDR1 and CDR2 sequences are MNHEY and SVGAGI. V shed 0 bases, J shed 5 bases, and the junction held 3 bases outside the gene matches. The length of the CDR3 is 14 residues. The CDR3 nucleotides are TGTGCCAGCAGTTACTCGGGACTATTGGAGACCCAGTACTTC. This translates into CASSYSGLLETQYF.

This clonotype was recorded a few times. The V and J genes are TRBV20-1 and TRBJ2-1; D remains ambiguous. There are 14 residues in the CDR3. V dropped 4 bases and J dropped 4 bases, with 14 bases sitting between them. CDR1 is DFQATT and CDR2 is SNEGSKA in the germline V gene (reference sequence). Here the CDR3 reads CSATDTDTYNEQFF. DNA for the CDR3: TGCAGTGCTACAGACACAGACACTTACAATGAGCAGTTCTTC.

J is TRBJ2-3 and V is TRBV3-1, with D tentatively TRBD2 (6 bases). Germline-derived CDR1 and CDR2 are LGHDT and YNNKEL (reference sequence). The CDR3 length is 15 residues. Between the trimmed V and J ends, which lost 5 bases and 1 base, there was a span of 13 bases. DNA for the CDR3: TGTGCCAGCAGCTCCCGGGTAGCGGGCACAGATACGCAGTATTTT. It codes for CASSSRVAGTDTQYF.

The V and J genes are TRBV4-3 and TRBJ2-7, with D perhaps assigned TRBD1 or TRBD2 (6 bases each). CDR3 length equals 18 residues. Trimming took off 0 bases at V and 3 bases at J, with 21 bases between the two ends. Germline CDR1 LGHNA, CDR2 YSLEER. The CDR3 nucleotides are TGCGCCAGCAGCCAAGATAAAGGGTCCGGGGGCGGAAACTACGAGCAGTACTTC. Encoded protein: CASSQDKGSGGGNYEQYF.

In its sample, this clonotype was seen once. The chain is built from TRBV7-6 and TRBJ2-3; D might be TRBD1 or TRBD2, each matching 6 bases. V was trimmed by 4 bases and J by 0 bases, leaving 23 bases between them. Germline CDR1 and CDR2: SGHVS and FNYEAQ. The CDR3 length is 19 residues. CDR3 in DNA: TGTGCCAGCAGCTCCCACGCCGGGGGCTTACCCTCTAGCACAGATACGCAGTATTTT. As protein: CASSSHAGGLPSSTDTQYF.

The chain couples TRBV5-1 to TRBJ1-6; maybe TRBD1 (5 bases). This CDR3 region has 13 residues. Trimming took off 2 bases at V and 14 bases at J, with 14 bases between the two ends. The germline V gene has CDR1 SGHRS and CDR2 YFSETQ. DNA for the CDR3: TGCGCCAGCAGCTTTGGGACCGACTCTGCCCTCCACTTT. Translated: CASSFGTDSALHF.

The V call is TRBV28, the J call TRBJ2-1, with 9 bases matching TRBD2. With 2 bases clipped from V and 3 bases from J, the junction kept 5 bases outside the gene matches. This CDR3 contains 16 residues. In germline, CDR1 is MDHEN, CDR2 SYDVKM. The CDR3 sequence: CASSLLRTSDYNEQFF. For the CDR3, the DNA is TGTGCCAGCAGTTTACTTAGGACTAGCGACTACAATGAGCAGTTCTTC.

The chain is built from TRBV3-1 and TRBJ2-6; 7 bases are a match to TRBD1. The CDR3 runs to 18 residues. The germline V gene encodes CDR1 LGHDT and CDR2 YNNKEL (reference sequence). With 2 bases clipped from V and 0 bases from J, the junction kept 7 bases outside the gene matches. The CDR3, as DNA: TGTGCCAGCAGCCAAAATAGGGGGCGCATCTCTGGGGCCAACGTCCTGACTTTC. Protein product: CASSQNRGRISGANVLTF.

This chain connects TRBV20-1 to TRBJ2-7; 10 nucleotides line up with TRBD2. J lost 7 bases, V lost 0 bases, and 6 bases had no gene match. Germline loops: CDR1 DFQATT, CDR2 SNEGSKA (reference sequence). The CDR3 has 14 amino acids. The CDR3: CSARDPSGGNEQYF. The CDR3 nucleotides are TGCAGTGCTAGAGACCCTAGCGGGGGCAATGAGCAGTACTTC.

The rearrangement joins TRBV12-3 or TRBV12-4 to TRBJ2-7; D call uncertain. This CDR3 has 12 amino acids. V shed 3 bases and J shed 8 bases, with 11 bases lying between them. For the CDR3, the DNA is TGTGCCAGCAGTTTTAAGCTACCCAAGCAGTACTTC. This translates into CASSFKLPKQYF.

The chain combines TRBV28 with TRBJ2-1, with D perhaps TRBD2 (5 bases). Per the germline V gene, CDR1 is MDHEN and CDR2 is SYDVKM. This CDR3 has 15 residues. V was clipped by 2 bases and J by 10 bases, with 18 bases between them. CDR3 sequence reads: CASSLGLPGDLEQFF. The CDR3 bases are TGTGCCAGCAGTTTAGGACTTCCTGGAGATCTGGAGCAGTTCTTC.

A few counts support this clonotype. This CDR3 reads CASGLSGRSTDTQYF. CDR3 sequence (DNA): TGTGCTAGTGGTTTGTCGGGGAGGAGCACAGATACGCAGTATTTT. The rearrangement uses TRBV12-5 and TRBJ2-3; weak D call: TRBD2 (6 bases). CDR3 length: 15 amino acids. Per germline, CDR1 LGHNT and CDR2 FRNRAP. V lost 2 bases and J 0 bases, leaving 9 bases between the germline ends.

This clonotype was counted ten times or more. V usage is TRBV29-1 and J usage is TRBJ2-1; possibly TRBD2 for D (5 bases). This CDR3 has 12 residues. Trimming removed 3 bases at V and 2 bases at J, with 5 bases between. Looked up from germline, CDR1 is SQVTM and CDR2 is ANQGSEA. The CDR3 loop reads CSVEEAYNEQFF. CDR3 DNA sequence: TGCAGCGTTGAGGAGGCCTACAATGAGCAGTTCTTC.

The chain has TRBV12-3 or TRBV12-4 and TRBJ2-5; possible D gene TRBD2, 6 bases. The V end lost 6 bases, the J end lost 5 bases, and 19 bases lay between the germline ends. The CDR3 spans 15 residues. CDR3 nucleotides: TGTGCCAGCAGCGCGGGGATTTCAGGGTGGGAGACCCAGTACTTC. Protein: CASSAGISGWETQYF.

The J gene is TRBJ2-1, the V gene TRBV27, with 9 bases matching TRBD2. Germline CDR1 is MNHEY and CDR2 is SMNVEV (reference sequence). Losses at the gene ends were 3 bases for V and 8 bases for J; bases not matched to a gene: 11. The CDR3 has 16 amino acids. The CDR3 is CASSFLASGTRDEQFF. CDR3 DNA: TGTGCCAGCAGTTTTCTCGCTAGCGGGACTCGGGATGAGCAGTTCTTC.

The chain couples TRBV4-3 to TRBJ2-3; 7 bases are a match to TRBD2. This CDR3 comprises 15 residues. Germline V lookup: CDR1 LGHNA, CDR2 YSLEER. Trimming removed 2 bases from V and 7 bases from J; junction bases left unmatched: 9. The CDR3 DNA sequence: TGCGCCAGCAGCCAACTAAGCGGGGCGGGGAATACGCAGTATTTT. It is translated as CASSQLSGAGNTQYF.

J is TRBJ2-3 and V is TRBV4-3; 10 nucleotides agree with TRBD2. J lost 5 bases, V lost 4 bases, and 9 bases had no gene match. The CDR3 spans 16 residues. Germline V gene lookup returns CDR1 LGHNA and CDR2 YSLEER. CDR3 loop: CASSPDLAGAVDTQYF. As DNA, the CDR3 is TGCGCCAGCAGCCCTGACCTAGCGGGAGCGGTAGATACGCAGTATTTT.

On this clonotype: A single base separates this from a much larger clone, so it may be a read error. The V call is TRBV4-3, the J call TRBJ2-7, with D possibly called TRBD1 or TRBD2 (5 bases each). Germline V gene lookup returns CDR1 LGHNA and CDR2 YSLEER. Trimming cost V 2 bases and J 7 bases, with 21 bases left between them. The CDR3 totals 16 residues. CDR3 sequence: CASSQPSGTTQGEQYF. The CDR3 nucleotides read TGCGCCAGCAGCCAACCATCCGGGACCACGCAAGGGGAGCAGTACTTC.

This clonotype has just a few counts. The chain carries TRBV9 and TRBJ2-3, with D uncertain. V gave up 0 bases and J gave up 4 bases, with 3 bases separating them. Germline V gene lookup returns CDR1 SGDLS and CDR2 YYNGEE. The CDR3 contains 12 residues. This CDR3 reads CASSVESDTQYF. The CDR3 DNA reads TGTGCCAGCAGCGTAGAGTCAGATACGCAGTATTTT.

This clonotype was recorded only once. An end of the junction does not agree with germline; a read error may underlie this. The V gene is TRBV10-3, the J gene TRBJ2-1; TRBD2 agrees at 7 bases. The CDR3 sequence is 18 residues long. Looked up from germline, CDR1 is ENHRY and CDR2 is SYGVKD. CDR3 sequence (DNA): TGTGCCACCAGTGAGCCTCGACTAGCAGAGAGCTCCTACAATGAGCAGTTCTTC. It translates to CATSEPRLAESSYNEQFF.

The chain is built from TRBV27 and TRBJ1-1, with TRBD1 as a possible D gene (5 bases). V lost 1 base and J 1 base, leaving 13 bases between the germline ends. Germline CDR1 and CDR2: MNHEY and SMNVEV (reference sequence). The CDR3 loop spans 16 amino acids. CDR3 in amino acids: CASSLYVQTENTEAFF. The CDR3 nucleotides read TGTGCCAGCAGTTTATACGTACAGACAGAGAACACTGAAGCTTTCTTT.

The rearrangement uses TRBV20-1 and TRBJ1-4, with TRBD1 as a possible D gene (6 bases). The V and J ends lost 6 bases and 2 bases respectively, with 10 bases between them. Looked up from germline, CDR1 is DFQATT and CDR2 is SNEGSKA (reference sequence). This CDR3 is 13 amino acids long. The CDR3 DNA follows: TGCAGTGCGGGGGCTGGGACTAATGAAAAACTGTTTTTT. Residues: CSAGAGTNEKLFF.

This clonotype came up once. V and J are TRBV20-1 and TRBJ2-6; D uncertain. CDR1 DFQATT and CDR2 SNEGSKA come from the germline V gene (reference sequence). Trimming cost V 6 bases and J 2 bases, with 8 bases left between them. The CDR3 consists of 13 residues. DNA of the CDR3: TGCAGTGCGGATCTCCCTGGGGCCAACGTCCTGACTTTC. It is translated as CSADLPGANVLTF.

This clonotype has a count of ten or more. The CDR3 bases are TGTGCCAGCAGCCAAGGGGTAACTCAGCCCCAGCATTTT. Its protein product is CASSQGVTQPQHF. This chain joins TRBV3-1 and TRBJ1-5, with D hard to call. Germline V gene data show CDR1 as LGHDT and CDR2 as YNNKEL (reference sequence). V was cut by 1 base and J by 6 bases, with 7 bases left in between. The CDR3 is made up of 13 amino acids.